This T cell receptor beta chain came from a study of blood T cell repertoires in COVID-19. Study-wide background: From T cells, B-cell-depleted T cells, or PBMCs came the material, which was cDNA or gDNA.

This clone was counted a single time. Methods used by the authors: From reference gene primer amplification, estimates of nucleated cell counts were derived. Data came from immunoSEQ multiplex PCR; TCRdb stores just in-frame clones and leaves some out. V and J calls and clone size are given by that table; D and trimming were obtained from the DNA. This table holds about 120,000 clones, around 80% found once. Germline V gene data show CDR1 as ENHRY and CDR2 as SYGVKD. The V segment lost 6 bases and the J segment 5 bases; nucleotides outside the gene matches: 2. The CDR3 sequence is 13 residues long. The chain employs TRBV10-3 and TRBJ2-7, with 12 bases matching TRBD1. Input material: peripheral blood. This sequence was found in a man aged 25 to 40 with COVID-19, enrolled during active disease. The CDR3, as DNA: TGTGCCATCAGGGGACAGGGGGCGGACGAGCAGTACTTC. Translating gives CAIRGQGADEQYF.